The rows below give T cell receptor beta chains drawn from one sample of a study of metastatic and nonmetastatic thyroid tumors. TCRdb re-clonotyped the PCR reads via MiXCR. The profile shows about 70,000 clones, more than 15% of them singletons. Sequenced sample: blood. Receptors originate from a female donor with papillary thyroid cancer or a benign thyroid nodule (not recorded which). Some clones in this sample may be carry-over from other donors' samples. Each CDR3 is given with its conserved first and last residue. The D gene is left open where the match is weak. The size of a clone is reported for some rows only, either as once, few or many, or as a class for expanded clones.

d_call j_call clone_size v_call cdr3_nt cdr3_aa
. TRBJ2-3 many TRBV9 TGTGCCAGCAGCGTAGGGGACGGGTCATACGATACGCAGTATTTT CASSVGDGSYDTQYF
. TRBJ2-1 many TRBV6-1 TGTGCCAGCAGTGAAGTTAAGGGTTACTCCTACAATGAGCAGTTCTTC CASSEVKGYSYNEQFF
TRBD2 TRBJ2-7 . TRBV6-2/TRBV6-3 TGTGCCAGCAGTTACCGACTAGCGGGAAGCCACGAGCAGTACTTC CASSYRLAGSHEQYF
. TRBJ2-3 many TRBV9 TGTGCCAGCACCACGGAAGGAAGAGATACGCAGTATTTT CASTTEGRDTQYF
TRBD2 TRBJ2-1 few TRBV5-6 TGTGCCAGCAACTTAGCGGGAGATTTCAATGAGCAGTTCTTC CASNLAGDFNEQFF
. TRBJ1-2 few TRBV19 TGCGCTAATGGACGGAACAACTATGGCTACACCTTC CANGRNNYGYTF
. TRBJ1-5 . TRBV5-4 TGTGCCAGCAGCTTGGACAGACAGCCCCAGCATTTT CASSLDRQPQHF
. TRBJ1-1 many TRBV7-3 TGTGCCAGCAGCTCAGGGGCTCATGGGGCTACTGAAGCTTTCTTT CASSSGAHGATEAFF
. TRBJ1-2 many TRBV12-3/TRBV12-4 TGTGCCAGCAGTCTCAACCCAGGGGTTCTTGGCTACACCTTC CASSLNPGVLGYTF
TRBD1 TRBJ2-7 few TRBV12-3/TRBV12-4 TGTGCCAGCAGGCCCAAACCGGGACAGGGTCCTGCCGAGCAGTACTTC CASRPKPGQGPAEQYF
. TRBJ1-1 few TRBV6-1 TGTGCCAGCATCCCGGCCGCACTCAACACTGAAGCTTTCTTT CASIPAALNTEAFF
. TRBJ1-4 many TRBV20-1 TGCAGTGCTAGCCAGGAGGAAAAACTGTTTTTT CSASQEEKLFF
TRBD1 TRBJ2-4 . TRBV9 TGTGCCAGCAGCGCTCCAGTGGACAGGGAACCCCAAGACATTCAGTACTTC CASSAPVDREPQDIQYF
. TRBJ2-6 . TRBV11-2 TGTGCCAGCAGCTCCGTAGGGCGGAGCCTTGGGGCCAACGTCCTGACTTTC CASSSVGRSLGANVLTF
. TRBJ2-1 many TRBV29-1 TGCAGCGTTGATGGGGGGGGCAAGAGCTCCTACAATGAGCAGTTCTTC CSVDGGGKSSYNEQFF
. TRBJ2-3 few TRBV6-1 TGTGCCAGCAGTGGGACAGAGACAGATACGCAGTATTTT CASSGTETDTQYF
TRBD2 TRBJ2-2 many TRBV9 TGTGCCAGCAGCGTAGCGGGACTAGCATCCGGGGAGCTGTTTTTT CASSVAGLASGELFF
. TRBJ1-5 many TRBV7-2 TGTGCCAGCAGCTTCTGGCAGAATAGCAATCAGCCCCAGCATTTT CASSFWQNSNQPQHF
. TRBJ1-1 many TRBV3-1 TGTGCCAGCAGCCAAGCGGAGGCAGAGAGGGGAGCTTTCTTT CASSQAEAERGAFF
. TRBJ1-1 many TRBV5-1 TGCGCCAGCAGAGAGGAGATTAACACTGAAGCTTTCTTT CASREEINTEAFF
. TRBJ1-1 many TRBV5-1 TGCGCCAGCAGCATCGCAGCGAACACTGAAGCTTTCTTT CASSIAANTEAFF
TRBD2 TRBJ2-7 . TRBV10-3 TGTGCCATCAGCCAGGGAATAGCGGGATCCGGGTACGAGCAGTACTTC CAISQGIAGSGYEQYF
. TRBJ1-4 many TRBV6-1 TGTGCCAGCAGTGAAGCGAAGACAGTAACCTACTATTCAGCTAATGAAAAACTGTTTTTT CASSEAKTVTYYSANEKLFF
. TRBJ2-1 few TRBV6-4 TGTGCCAGCAGTGTGGAGGGGGCGCAGGATGAGCAGTTCTTC CASSVEGAQDEQFF
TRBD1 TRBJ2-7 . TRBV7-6 TGTGCCAGCAGCAGGGGGCCGACCTACGAGCAGTACTTC CASSRGPTYEQYF
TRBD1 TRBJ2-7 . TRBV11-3 TGTGCCAGCAGCCCCCGGGACAGGGACTACGAGCAGTACTTC CASSPRDRDYEQYF
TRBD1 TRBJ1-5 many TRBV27 TGTGCCAGCAGCCTGACAGGGAACAATCAGCCCCAGCATTTT CASSLTGNNQPQHF